Listed below are T cell receptor beta chains from one sample, sequenced in a study of T cell repertoires in cytomegalovirus infection. TCRdb independently ran MiXCR on the reads; one entry per CDR3 protein. The profile shows around 280,000 distinct CDR3 sequences, roughly 9.3% of them singletons. Sequencing used PBMCs. These receptors were taken from a human donor in good health (CMV status not recorded). Some clones in this sample may be carry-over from other donors' samples. Both conserved end residues are part of each CDR3. The D gene is left open where the match is weak. The size field is filled for only some rows; it gives once, few, many or a size class.

D gene: -
J gene: TRBJ1-1
clone size: many
V gene: TRBV6-2/TRBV6-3
CDR3 DNA: TGTGCCAGCAGTTGGAGGGCCGCTGAAGCTTTCTTT
CDR3 protein: CASSWRAAEAFF

D gene: -
J gene: TRBJ1-2
clone size: many
V gene: TRBV12-5
CDR3 DNA: TGTGCTAGTGCCTTGGAGCCCAACTATGGCTACACCTTC
CDR3 protein: CASALEPNYGYTF

D gene: -
J gene: TRBJ1-2
clone size: many
V gene: TRBV7-2
CDR3 DNA: TGTGCCAGCAGCTTAGAACTGGGGCAGGGCTATGGCTACACCTTC
CDR3 protein: CASSLELGQGYGYTF

D gene: TRBD2
J gene: TRBJ2-4
clone size: -
V gene: TRBV11-2
CDR3 DNA: TGTGCCAGCAGGGGGAGGGAGTTGAGGGCCGCCAAAAACATTCAGTACTTC
CDR3 protein: CASRGRELRAAKNIQYF

D gene: -
J gene: TRBJ2-5
clone size: many
V gene: TRBV6-5
CDR3 DNA: TGTGCCAGCAGTTACCGCGGACAGCATGAAGAGACCCAGTACTTC
CDR3 protein: CASSYRGQHEETQYF

D gene: -
J gene: TRBJ2-1
clone size: many
V gene: TRBV14
CDR3 DNA: TGTGCCAGCAGCCGGGCCCAGGGCTACAATGAGCAGTTCTTC
CDR3 protein: CASSRAQGYNEQFF

D gene: -
J gene: TRBJ1-2
clone size: -
V gene: TRBV29-1
CDR3 DNA: TGCAGCGTTGAACAGGGCGACTATGGCTACACCTTC
CDR3 protein: CSVEQGDYGYTF

D gene: -
J gene: TRBJ1-1
clone size: -
V gene: TRBV29-1
CDR3 DNA: TGCAGCGTTGAAGATCTGAGGAACGAAGCTTTCTTT
CDR3 protein: CSVEDLRNEAFF

D gene: -
J gene: TRBJ1-6
clone size: many
V gene: TRBV5-4
CDR3 DNA: TGTGCCAGCAGCTTCAACCGGGCCCGGGGTTCACCCCTCCACTTT
CDR3 protein: CASSFNRARGSPLHF

D gene: TRBD1
J gene: TRBJ1-2
clone size: many
V gene: TRBV20-1
CDR3 DNA: TGCAGTGCCCCCCCCGGACAGGGGGCAAACTATGGCTACACCTTC
CDR3 protein: CSAPPGQGANYGYTF

D gene: -
J gene: TRBJ1-4
clone size: many
V gene: TRBV7-9
CDR3 DNA: TGTGCCAGCACCCGGGAAGGGGGGTTTTATGAAAAACTGTTTTTT
CDR3 protein: CASTREGGFYEKLFF

D gene: TRBD2
J gene: TRBJ2-3
clone size: many
V gene: TRBV29-1
CDR3 DNA: TGCAGCGTTGCCGACCCGGGACTAGCGGGGGGGATTTTTAGCACAGATACGCAGTATTTT
CDR3 protein: CSVADPGLAGGIFSTDTQYF

D gene: -
J gene: TRBJ1-5
clone size: many
V gene: TRBV7-2
CDR3 DNA: TGTGCCGCAAGTGAGGGGCCTGGCAATCAGCCCCAGCATTTT
CDR3 protein: CAASEGPGNQPQHF

D gene: TRBD1
J gene: TRBJ2-3
clone size: many
V gene: TRBV7-9
CDR3 DNA: TGTGCCAGCAGCCGGACAGGGCGAAACCGCTCCACAGATACGCAGTATTTT
CDR3 protein: CASSRTGRNRSTDTQYF

D gene: -
J gene: TRBJ2-1
clone size: many
V gene: TRBV6-6
CDR3 DNA: TGTGCCAGCAGGTACGAGGGGGGGCCTACCCACAATGAGCAGTTCTTC
CDR3 protein: CASRYEGGPTHNEQFF

D gene: TRBD2
J gene: TRBJ2-5
clone size: -
V gene: TRBV5-1
CDR3 DNA: TGCGCCAGCAGTAGCGGGGATCGAGAGACCCAGTACTTC
CDR3 protein: CASSSGDRETQYF